The 9 T cell receptor beta chains presented below share a single source sample, sequenced in a study of molecular identifiers for immune sequencing clone quantification. From the PCR reads, TCRdb called clonotypes with MiXCR, one entry per CDR3 protein. Of 490,000 or so distinct CDR3 sequences listed, about 26% were seen once; the top ten hold about 0.75%. Specimen: naive CD8+ T cells from blood, with Jurkat cell RNA spiked in. This sample's subset: FACS-sorted CD8+CD4-CCR7+CD45RA+ naive T cells. The receptors stem from a human donor in good health. Some libraries in this study had Jurkat cell RNA spiked in.

For this clonotype: It may be a read error: a sequence one base away is much more abundant. The chain links TRBV2 to TRBJ2-3; perhaps TRBD1 as D (6 bases). The CDR3 contains 14 residues. Germline-derived CDR1 and CDR2 are SNHLY and FYNNEI. For the CDR3, the DNA is TGTGCCAGCAAGGGGTCGGACAGCACAGCTACGCAGTATTTT. Amino acid sequence: CASKGSDSTATQYF.

This chain links TRBV19 with TRBJ2-1; D possibly corresponds to TRBD2 (5 bases). Trimming took 1 base from V and 0 from J, leaving 13 bases between them. The CDR3 totals 17 residues. Looked up from germline, CDR1 is LNHDA and CDR2 is SQIVND (reference sequence). DNA for the CDR3: TGTGCCAGTAGTATAGGGACTTCGTCGAGCTCCTACAATGAGCAGTTCTTC. Protein sequence: CASSIGTSSSSYNEQFF.

The chain uses TRBV4-3 and TRBJ1-5; perhaps TRBD1 as D (6 bases). CDR3 length equals 15 residues. The V end was cut by 4 bases, the J end by 3 bases, with 13 bases between. CDR1 is LGHNA, CDR2 YSLEER, per germline. CDR3 residues: CASSLDTGPNQPQHF. The CDR3 DNA reads as TGCGCCAGCAGCCTCGACACAGGGCCCAATCAGCCCCAGCATTTT.

This clonotype appeared a few times. This sequence joins TRBV20-1 and TRBJ2-7; TRBD1 agrees at 10 bases. The CDR3 has 15 amino acids. Per germline, CDR1 DFQATT and CDR2 SNEGSKA (reference sequence). Trimming took 0 bases from V and 4 from J; bases not matched to a gene: 6. The CDR3 DNA is TGCAGTGCTAGAGACGGGGACAGGGGTTTTTACGAGCAGTACTTC. Protein product: CSARDGDRGFYEQYF.

Concerning this clonotype itself: This clone may be a read error of a much larger clone one base away. This chain links TRBV7-9 with TRBJ1-1; D call uncertain. V lost 5 bases and J lost 4, with 8 bases in between. This CDR3 spans 12 amino acids. Germline V gene lookup returns CDR1 SEHNR and CDR2 FQNEAQ (reference sequence). The CDR3 region has the DNA TGTGCCAGCAGCAGAGAGGTCACTGAAGCTTTCTTT. The encoded protein is CASSREVTEAFF. The entire variable domain, with the rest obtained from reference TRBV7-9 and TRBJ1-1, is as follows: DTGVSQNPRHKITKRGQNVTFRCDPISEHNRLYWYRQTLGQGPEFLTYFQNEAQLEKSRLLSDRFSAERPKGSFSTLEIQRTEQGDSAMYLCASSREVTEAFFGQGTRLTVV.

V usage is TRBV12-3 or TRBV12-4 and J usage is TRBJ2-7, with D uncertain. The CDR3 length is 13 residues. Trimming removed 2 bases from V and 2 bases from J, with 7 bases in between. The CDR3 here is CASSLSLTYEQYF. The CDR3 region has the DNA TGTGCCAGCAGTTTATCCCTCACCTACGAGCAGTACTTC.

This clonotype was seen repeatedly, ten times or more. V and J are TRBV5-6 and TRBJ1-5; no firm D call. Trimming took 1 base from V and 4 from J, leaving 9 bases between them. Germline V gene lookup returns CDR1 SGHDT and CDR2 YYEEEE. CDR3 length equals 14 residues. In DNA, the CDR3 is TGTGCCAGCAGCTTGAGCGCAGGAAATCAGCCCCAGCATTTT. Translating gives CASSLSAGNQPQHF.

This clonotype was found many times. The chain combines TRBV28 with TRBJ2-3; the match to TRBD1 covers 11 bases. Germline V gene sequence: CDR1 MDHEN, CDR2 SYDVKM. This CDR3 has 15 amino acids. V was pared by 6 bases and J by 6 bases, with 8 bases of the junction left unmatched. CDR3 sequence: CASSWGQGVWDTQYF. In nucleotides, the CDR3 is TGTGCCAGCAGCTGGGGACAGGGGGTCTGGGATACGCAGTATTTT.

The rearrangement joins TRBV14 to TRBJ2-7, with 9 positions matching TRBD1. This CDR3 spans 15 amino acids. V lost 5 bases to trimming and J lost 2 bases; unmatched junction nucleotides: 7. CDR1 is SGHDN, CDR2 FVKESK, per germline. The CDR3 DNA sequence: TGTGCCAGCAGCATAGGGACAGGGTTCCCCTACGAGCAGTACTTC. Protein sequence: CASSIGTGFPYEQYF.